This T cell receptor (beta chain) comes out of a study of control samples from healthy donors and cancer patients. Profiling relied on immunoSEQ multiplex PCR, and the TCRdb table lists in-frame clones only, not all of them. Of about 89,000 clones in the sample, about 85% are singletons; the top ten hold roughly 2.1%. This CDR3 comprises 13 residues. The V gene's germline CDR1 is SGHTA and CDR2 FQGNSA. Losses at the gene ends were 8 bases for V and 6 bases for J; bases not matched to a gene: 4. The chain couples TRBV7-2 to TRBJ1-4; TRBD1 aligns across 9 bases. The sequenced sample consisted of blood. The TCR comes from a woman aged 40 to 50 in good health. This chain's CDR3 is CASGRQGDEKLFF. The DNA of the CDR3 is TGTGCCAGCGGCCGACAGGGGGATGAAAAACTGTTTTTT.